A single sample gave rise to the 23 T cell receptor beta chains below, sequenced in a study of shared clonotypes between healthy human individuals. Sequencing was performed with immunoSEQ multiplex PCR; in TCRdb, only in-frame clones are kept and a portion is missing. The table records 2 million to 3 million clones, 93% of them present only once. Sequencing was performed on naive CD4+ T cells from PBMCs. Subset meaning: CD45RA+ positively selected. These receptors were collected from a man aged 18 to 29 in good health. Some clones in this sample may be carry-over from other donors' samples.

On this clone: The sample has other DNA sequences that encode this CDR3 too. This rearrangement joins TRBV7-3 to TRBJ2-5; TRBD2 is a possible D gene (6 bases). The germline gives CDR1 SGHTA, CDR2 FQGTGA. The CDR3 runs 14 residues. V was pared by 3 bases and J by 4 bases, with 12 bases between. CDR3 residues: CASSFGGVGETQYF. CDR3 nucleotide sequence: TGTGCCAGCAGCTTTGGCGGGGTGGGAGAGACCCAGTACTTC.

V gene TRBV5-1 combines with J gene TRBJ2-3, with a weak D call TRBD2 (7 bases). Trimming cost V 4 bases and J 8 bases, with 17 bases left between them. The CDR3 runs to 14 residues. Germline-derived CDR1 and CDR2 are SGHRS and YFSETQ. The CDR3 coding sequence is TGCGCCAGCAGCCAGGGGAGGGAGAAGGGTACGCAGTATTTT. Translating gives CASSQGREKGTQYF.

The rearrangement links TRBV15 to TRBJ2-3; the D call may be TRBD1 or TRBD2 (6 bases each). The CDR3 spans 17 residues. Germline values: CDR1 LNHNV, CDR2 YYDKDF (reference sequence). V lost 0 bases and J 4 bases, leaving 17 bases between the germline ends. The CDR3 bases are TGTGCCACCAGCAGAGATAAATGGACGGGGGCGGCAGATACGCAGTATTTT. This gives the protein CATSRDKWTGAADTQYF.

The count of this clone is one. This chain joins TRBV6-6 and TRBJ1-5; D perhaps matches TRBD1 (5 bases). Trimming shortened V by 7 bases and J by 7 bases, and 14 bases separated the two germline ends. The CDR3 runs 13 residues. Looked up from germline, CDR1 is MNHNY and CDR2 is SVGAGI (reference sequence). The CDR3 region has the DNA TGTGCCAGCAACGCTTTCGGGGACCAGCCCCAGCATTTT. It specifies CASNAFGDQPQHF.

The CDR3 DNA sequence: TGCGCCAGCAGTTCACAGGGGGCGACGACCATATATTTT. Translated, it gives CASSSQGATTIYF. The chain recombines TRBV23-1 with TRBJ1-3; 9 bases line up with TRBD1. TRBV23-1 qualifies as an ORF whose function is uncertain. V shed 5 bases and J 10 bases; nucleotides not matched to a gene: 6. This CDR3 contains 13 residues.

The chain recombines TRBV18 with TRBJ2-5; 9 positions agree with TRBD2. The CDR3 covers 15 residues. Germline CDR1 is KGHSH and CDR2 is LQKENI. Trimming removed 2 bases from V and 2 bases from J; junction bases left unmatched: 3. The CDR3 region is CASSPRLAGQETQYF. The CDR3 DNA reads as TGTGCCAGCTCACCAAGGCTAGCGGGACAAGAGACCCAGTACTTC. Full variable domain (remainder filled in from reference TRBV18 and TRBJ2-5): NAGVMQNPRHLVRRRGQEARLRCSPMKGHSHVYWYRQLPEEGLKFMVYLQKENIIDESGMPKERFSAEFPKEGPSILRIQQVVRGDSAAYFCASSPRLAGQETQYFGPGTRLLVL.

In its sample, this clone was seen once. This chain uses TRBV4-2 with TRBJ2-5; TRBD2 aligns across 15 bases. The V segment lost 5 bases and the J segment 5 bases; nucleotides outside the gene matches: 9. Per the germline V gene, CDR1 is LGHNA and CDR2 is YNFKEQ. The length of the CDR3 is 17 residues. This CDR3 is CASSTGLAGGVGETQYF. For the CDR3, the DNA is TGTGCCAGCAGCACGGGACTAGCGGGAGGTGTAGGGGAGACCCAGTACTTC.

V and J are TRBV5-1 and TRBJ2-1; D might be TRBD1 (6 bases). With 0 bases removed from V and 0 bases from J, the gap between germline ends came to 10 bases. CDR1 and CDR2 (germline): SGHRS, YFSETQ. The CDR3 has 16 amino acids. As DNA, the CDR3 is TGCGCCAGCAGCTTGGGTGACAGGAGCTCCTACAATGAGCAGTTCTTC. Residues: CASSLGDRSSYNEQFF.

The gene calls are TRBV27 and TRBJ2-7, with TRBD2 matching 7 bases. CDR3 length: 16 amino acids. Germline CDR1 is MNHEY and CDR2 is SMNVEV (reference sequence). The ends lost 4 bases at V and 3 bases at J; junction bases unmatched: 12. The DNA for the CDR3 is TGTGCCAGCAGTTGGTCGTTGGCGGGAGAGGACTACGAGCAGTACTTC. Translating gives CASSWSLAGEDYEQYF.

In its sample, this clone was seen a few times. The chain carries TRBV2 and TRBJ1-4; maybe TRBD1 (5 bases). This CDR3 spans 14 amino acids. V was clipped by 7 bases and J by 3 bases, with 12 bases between them. Germline CDR1 SNHLY, CDR2 FYNNEI. The DNA for the CDR3 is TGTGCCAGCAAACGGGACGCCCCTAATGAAAAACTGTTTTTT. It codes for CASKRDAPNEKLFF.

The genes are TRBV5-4 and TRBJ2-5; tentatively, D is TRBD1 (7 bases). The CDR3 covers 14 residues. Trimming cost V 6 bases and J 2 bases, with 14 bases left between them. The germline gives CDR1 SGHNT, CDR2 YYREEE (reference sequence). CDR3 loop: CASNGGTVQETQYF. CDR3 bases: TGTGCCAGCAACGGCGGGACAGTACAAGAGACCCAGTACTTC.

For this clone: A junction end diverges from the germline sequence, so it may reflect a read error. The chain recombines TRBV30 with TRBJ2-3, with D tentatively TRBD1 (5 bases). This CDR3 spans 10 amino acids. Germline V gives CDR1 GTSNPN, CDR2 SVGIG (reference sequence). CDR3 residues: CAAPGYTQYF. The CDR3 DNA reads TGCGCCGCCCCAGGGTATACGCAGTATTTT. The full variable domain, in which reference TRBV30 and TRBJ2-3 provide the parts outside the CDR3, is SQTIHQWPATLVQPVGSPLSLECTVEGTSNPNLYWYRQAAGRGLQLLFYSVGIGQISSEVPQNLSASRPQDRQFILSSKKLLLSDSGFYLCAAPGYTQYFGPGTRLTVL.

This rearrangement joins TRBV21-1 to TRBJ2-4; the tabulated D call, TRBD2, remains unverified against the DNA. TRBV21-1 is a listed pseudogene. The CDR3 has 20 residues. In nucleotides, the CDR3 is TGTGCCAGCAGCAAGAATTGGCTAGCGGTGAGAGCGCTAGCCAAAAACATTCAGTACTTC. Its protein is CASSKNWLAVRALAKNIQYF.

The V and J genes are TRBV29-1 and TRBJ2-5; possibly TRBD2 for D (5 bases). The CDR3 extends over 13 amino acids. Germline lookup yields CDR1 SQVTM and CDR2 ANQGSEA. V lost 3 bases and J 5 bases, leaving 13 bases between the germline ends. This chain's CDR3 is CSVDKGRRETQYF. DNA of the CDR3: TGCAGCGTTGACAAGGGTCGGAGGGAGACCCAGTACTTC.

The chain combines TRBV19 with TRBJ2-1, with D perhaps matching TRBD2 (5 bases). The length of the CDR3 is 18 residues. V lost 3 bases, J lost 10 bases, and 28 bases lay in between. Germline V gene data show CDR1 as LNHDA and CDR2 as SQIVND (reference sequence). The DNA of the CDR3 is TGTGCCAGTAGTATCAAATGGACTGGACGTTCGGAGGCCATCGAGCAGTTCTTC. Translation: CASSIKWTGRSEAIEQFF. Complete variable domain (other parts from reference TRBV19 and TRBJ2-1): DGGITQSPKYLFRKEGQNVTLSCEQNLNHDAMYWYRQDPGQGLRLIYYSQIVNDFQKGDIAEGYSVSREKKESFPLTVTSAQKNPTAFYLCASSIKWTGRSEAIEQFFGPGTRLTVL.

V gene TRBV5-1 combines with J gene TRBJ2-1; D remains unclear. V lost 2 bases and J 8 bases, leaving 20 bases between the germline ends. CDR3 length equals 16 residues. Germline CDR1 is SGHRS and CDR2 is YFSETQ. CDR3 amino acids: CASSFLPEKTAHEQFF. The CDR3 coding sequence is TGCGCCAGCAGCTTCCTCCCTGAAAAAACAGCCCATGAGCAGTTCTTC.

This clone has only one observation. The chain is built from TRBV29-1 and TRBJ2-2; D is uncertain. V lost 2 bases and J 0 bases, leaving 7 bases between the germline ends. This CDR3 is built from 14 residues. CDR1 is SQVTM, CDR2 ANQGSEA, per germline. CDR3 DNA sequence: TGCAGCGTTGAAATTCAAGCGAACACCGGGGAGCTGTTTTTT. Translating gives CSVEIQANTGELFF.

V and J are TRBV7-2 and TRBJ2-7; tentative D call: TRBD2 (6 bases). The CDR3 consists of 17 residues. The V and J ends lost 1 base and 2 bases respectively, with 18 bases between them. Germline CDR1 and CDR2: SGHTA and FQGNSA. In nucleotides, the CDR3 is TGTGCCAGCAGCTTAGTGTTAGTGGTAGCGGAGACCTACGAGCAGTACTTC. Translated: CASSLVLVVAETYEQYF.

The chain couples TRBV4-1 to TRBJ2-5, with D perhaps given as TRBD1 or TRBD2 (5 bases each). V was cut by 3 bases and J by 4 bases, with 15 bases left in between. Germline values: CDR1 MGHRA, CDR2 YSYEKL. The CDR3 loop spans 15 amino acids. CDR3 sequence (DNA): TGCGCCAGCAGCCATTCTCACCGGGACCGAGAGACCCAGTACTTC. This gives the protein CASSHSHRDRETQYF.

The chain has TRBV15 and TRBJ2-7, with 12 bases identical to TRBD2. The germline gives CDR1 LNHNV, CDR2 YYDKDF (reference sequence). The trim removed 0 bases at V and 2 bases at J, leaving 11 bases unmatched. CDR3 size: 19 residues. The CDR3 region is CATSRDLLAGGWRPYEQYF. CDR3 DNA: TGTGCCACCAGCAGAGATCTACTAGCGGGAGGTTGGCGTCCCTACGAGCAGTACTTC.

The chain has TRBV5-6 and TRBJ2-5; 10 nucleotides align to TRBD2. Germline values: CDR1 SGHDT, CDR2 YYEEEE. This CDR3 contains 15 residues. The V gene end was trimmed by 4 bases and the J gene end by 2 bases; junction bases not matched to a gene: 5. Here the CDR3 reads CASSHRLAGQETQYF. DNA for the CDR3: TGTGCCAGCAGCCACCGACTAGCGGGTCAAGAGACCCAGTACTTC.

This chain joins TRBV28 and TRBJ2-5; 12 nucleotides align to TRBD2. This CDR3 is built from 16 residues. The junction had 3 bases not matched to a gene; V was cut back by 0 bases and J by 4 bases. In germline, CDR1 is MDHEN, CDR2 SYDVKM. The CDR3 loop is CASSLWASGRVETQYF. DNA for the CDR3: TGTGCCAGCAGTTTATGGGCTAGCGGGAGGGTAGAGACCCAGTACTTC.

This clone has only one observation. V gene TRBV5-6 combines with J gene TRBJ2-5; 10 positions agree with TRBD1. The germline CDR1 and CDR2 sequences are SGHDT and YYEEEE. V gave up 4 bases and J gave up 7 bases; unmatched junction bases: 13. The CDR3 sequence is 16 residues long. CDR3 sequence reads: CASSEPTGGARATQYF. The CDR3 DNA follows: TGTGCCAGCAGCGAACCGACAGGGGGCGCTCGGGCGACCCAGTACTTC.